These 11 T cell receptor beta chains came from one sample sequenced in a study of cytomegalovirus exposure and HLA in healthy donors. Primers: 60 Vbeta forward and 13 Jbeta reverse. Sequenced by immunoSEQ multiplex PCR; TCRdb stores in-frame clones only, minus some. This table holds around 240,000 clones, more than 75% found once. Sequenced: PBMCs. The source of these receptors is a woman aged 40 to 50 in good health and CMV-seropositive.

This chain connects TRBV7-7 to TRBJ1-3, with a possible D match to TRBD1 (5 bases). Germline CDR1 is SSHAT and CDR2 is FNYEAQ (reference sequence). The CDR3 consists of 15 residues. Deletions cut 4 bases from V and 2 bases from J, with 12 bases between. The CDR3 protein is CASSWKWGAGNTIYF. The CDR3, as DNA: TGTGCCAGCAGCTGGAAATGGGGCGCTGGAAACACCATATATTTT.

About this clone itself: At one boundary the junction diverges from the germline segment, which might be a read error. The chain couples TRBV28 to TRBJ1-4, with 10 bases identical to TRBD1. The germline V gene encodes CDR1 MDHEN and CDR2 SYDVKM. CDR3 size: 14 residues. CDR3: CASSVWTGGAKLFF. Here the CDR3 DNA reads TGTGCCAGCAGTGTATGGACAGGGGGGGCAAAACTGTTTTTT.

The chain carries TRBV7-2 and TRBJ2-3; tentatively, D is TRBD2 (5 bases). In germline, CDR1 is SGHTA, CDR2 FQGNSA. The CDR3 covers 13 residues. Trimming took off 4 bases at V and 5 bases at J, with 10 bases between the two ends. CDR3 DNA sequence: TGTGCCAGCAGCTCCCGGGCGGGAGATACGCAGTATTTT. Translation gives CASSSRAGDTQYF.

The V and J genes are TRBV5-1 and TRBJ2-3, with 7 nucleotides matching TRBD1. Trimming cost V 0 bases and J 3 bases; bases outside gene matches: 7. CDR1 SGHRS and CDR2 YFSETQ come from the germline V gene. The CDR3 totals 16 residues. In DNA, the CDR3 is TGCGCCAGCAGCTTGGGAACAGGGGCCAAAACAGATACGCAGTATTTT. Its protein is CASSLGTGAKTDTQYF.

The chain employs TRBV7-9 and TRBJ1-1; no clear D gene. The CDR3 is 10 amino acids. Germline V lookup: CDR1 SEHNR, CDR2 FQNEAQ (reference sequence). Trimming took 8 bases from V and 1 from J, leaving 2 bases between them. The CDR3 sequence: CASQNTEAFF. CDR3 coding DNA: TGTGCCAGCCAGAACACTGAAGCTTTCTTT. Full variable domain (rest looked up from reference TRBV7-9 and TRBJ1-1): DTGVSQNPRHKITKRGQNVTFRCDPISEHNRLYWYRQTLGQGPEFLTYFQNEAQLEKSRLLSDRFSAERPKGSFSTLEIQRTEQGDSAMYLCASQNTEAFFGQGTRLTVV.

This clone appeared a few times. The chain uses TRBV7-9 and TRBJ2-1; possible D gene TRBD2, 6 bases. The length of the CDR3 is 16 residues. Trimming left V 2 bases short and J 0 bases short, with 11 bases between. Germline V gene lookup returns CDR1 SEHNR and CDR2 FQNEAQ (reference sequence). The CDR3 reads CASSLYVGSSYNEQFF. In DNA, the CDR3 is TGTGCCAGCAGCTTATATGTCGGGAGCTCCTACAATGAGCAGTTCTTC.

The V and J genes are TRBV14 and TRBJ1-1; a weak D match, TRBD1 (6 bases). V was trimmed by 4 bases and J by 1 base, leaving 10 bases between them. The germline V gene encodes CDR1 SGHDN and CDR2 FVKESK. This CDR3 has 14 amino acids. The CDR3 is CASSPLGQNTEAFF. CDR3 nucleotides: TGTGCCAGCAGCCCCCTGGGACAGAACACTGAAGCTTTCTTT.

The chain combines TRBV7-3 with TRBJ1-1; D is unresolved. Trimming took off 6 bases at V and 5 bases at J, with 13 bases between the two ends. The CDR3 is 13 amino acids. Germline V gene data show CDR1 as SGHTA and CDR2 as FQGTGA. The CDR3 DNA is TGTGCCAGCAGTCGACAAGAACGGACTGAAGCTTTCTTT. It yields the protein CASSRQERTEAFF.

This clone was seen only once. This chain connects TRBV6-6 to TRBJ1-3, with 9 bases identical to TRBD1. V was pared by 6 bases and J by 4 bases, with 4 bases of the junction left unmatched. The CDR3 consists of 14 residues. Germline CDR1 is MNHNY and CDR2 is SVGAGI (reference sequence). CDR3 sequence: CASRMDRGGNTIYF. CDR3 sequence (DNA): TGTGCCAGCAGGATGGACAGGGGAGGAAACACCATATATTTT.

The chain couples TRBV1 to TRBJ2-7; the table's D gene call, TRBD2, was not cross checked with the DNA. TRBV1 is given as a pseudogene. CDR3 length: 15 residues. DNA of the CDR3: TGCACCAGCAGGCGAACGGGACTCCAATCCTACGAGCAGTACTTC. Protein product: CTSRRTGLQSYEQYF.

This chain joins TRBV11-2 and TRBJ2-2; the D gene is possibly TRBD1 (6 bases). Germline lookup yields CDR1 SGHAT and CDR2 FQNNGV. This CDR3 has 13 residues. V lost 8 bases, J lost 6 bases, and 13 bases lay in between. In DNA, the CDR3 is TGTGCCAGCGTACCCCAGGGGTCCGGGGAGCTGTTTTTT. Protein sequence: CASVPQGSGELFF.